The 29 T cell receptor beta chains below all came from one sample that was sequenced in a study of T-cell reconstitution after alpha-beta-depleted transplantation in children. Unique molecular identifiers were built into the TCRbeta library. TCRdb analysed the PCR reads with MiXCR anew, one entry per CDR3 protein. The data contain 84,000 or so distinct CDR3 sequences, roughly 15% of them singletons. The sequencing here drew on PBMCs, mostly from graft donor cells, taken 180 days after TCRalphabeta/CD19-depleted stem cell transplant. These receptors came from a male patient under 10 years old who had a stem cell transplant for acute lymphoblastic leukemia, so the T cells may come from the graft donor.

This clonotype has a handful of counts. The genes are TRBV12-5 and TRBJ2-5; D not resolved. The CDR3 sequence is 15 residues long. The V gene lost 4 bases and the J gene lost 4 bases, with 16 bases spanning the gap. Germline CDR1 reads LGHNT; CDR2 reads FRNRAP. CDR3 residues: CASGSPWGRRETQYF. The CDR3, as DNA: TGTGCTAGTGGTTCCCCCTGGGGTAGGCGAGAGACCCAGTACTTC.

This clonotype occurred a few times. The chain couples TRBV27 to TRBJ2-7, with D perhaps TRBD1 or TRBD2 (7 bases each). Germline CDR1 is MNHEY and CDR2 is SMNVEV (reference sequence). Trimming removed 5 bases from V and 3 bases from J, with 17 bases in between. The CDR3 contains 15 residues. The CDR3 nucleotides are TGTGCCAGCAGTCCAGGGGGGGGCCGCCTCTACGAGCAGTACTTC. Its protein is CASSPGGGRLYEQYF.

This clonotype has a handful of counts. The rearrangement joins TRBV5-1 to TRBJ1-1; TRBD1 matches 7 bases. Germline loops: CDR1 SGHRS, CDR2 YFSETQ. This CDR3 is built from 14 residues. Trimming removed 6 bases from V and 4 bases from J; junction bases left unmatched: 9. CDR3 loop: CASTEQGMSTEAFF. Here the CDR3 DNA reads TGCGCCAGCACCGAACAGGGGATGAGCACTGAAGCTTTCTTT. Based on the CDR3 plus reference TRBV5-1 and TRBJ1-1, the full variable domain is KAGVTQTPRYLIKTRGQQVTLSCSPISGHRSVSWYQQTPGQGLQFLFEYFSETQRNKGNFPGRFSGRQFSNSRSEMNVSTLELGDSALYLCASTEQGMSTEAFFGQGTRLTVV.

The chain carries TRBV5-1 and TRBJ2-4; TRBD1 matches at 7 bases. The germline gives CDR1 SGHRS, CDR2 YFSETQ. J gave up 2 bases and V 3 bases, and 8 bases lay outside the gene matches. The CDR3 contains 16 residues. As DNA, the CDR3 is TGCGCCAGCAGCTCCCCGGGACAGATTTCCAAAAACATTCAGTACTTC. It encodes CASSSPGQISKNIQYF.

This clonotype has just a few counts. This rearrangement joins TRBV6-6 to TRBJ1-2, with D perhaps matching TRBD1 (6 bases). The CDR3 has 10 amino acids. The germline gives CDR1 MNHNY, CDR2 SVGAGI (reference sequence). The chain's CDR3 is CAGGTDGYTF. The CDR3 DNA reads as TGTGCAGGGGGAACGGATGGCTACACCTTC.

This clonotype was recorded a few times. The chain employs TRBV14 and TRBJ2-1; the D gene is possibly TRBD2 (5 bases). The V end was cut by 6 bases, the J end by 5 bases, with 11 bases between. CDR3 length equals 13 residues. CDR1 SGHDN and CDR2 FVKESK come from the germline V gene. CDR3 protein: CASSPRGHNEQFF. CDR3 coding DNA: TGTGCCAGCAGTCCCCGGGGTCACAATGAGCAGTTCTTC.

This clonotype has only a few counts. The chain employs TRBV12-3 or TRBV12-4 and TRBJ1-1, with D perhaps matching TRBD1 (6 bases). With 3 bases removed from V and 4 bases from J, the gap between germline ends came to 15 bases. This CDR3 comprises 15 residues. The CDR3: CASSFTGRPTTEAFF. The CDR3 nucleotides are TGTGCCAGCAGTTTTACAGGGCGGCCAACCACTGAAGCTTTCTTT.

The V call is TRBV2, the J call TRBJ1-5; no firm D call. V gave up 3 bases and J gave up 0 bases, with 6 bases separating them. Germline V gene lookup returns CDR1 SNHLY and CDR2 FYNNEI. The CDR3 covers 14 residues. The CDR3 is CASSEMGSNQPQHF. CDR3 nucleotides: TGTGCCAGCAGTGAGATGGGTAGCAATCAGCCCCAGCATTTT.

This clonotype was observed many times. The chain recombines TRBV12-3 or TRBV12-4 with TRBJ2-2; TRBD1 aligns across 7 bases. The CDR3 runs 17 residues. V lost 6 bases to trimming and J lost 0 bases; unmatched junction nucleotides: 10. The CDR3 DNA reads TGTGCCAGCAGCCTCTGGGGACAGCCCTCGAACACCGGGGAGCTGTTTTTT. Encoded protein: CASSLWGQPSNTGELFF.

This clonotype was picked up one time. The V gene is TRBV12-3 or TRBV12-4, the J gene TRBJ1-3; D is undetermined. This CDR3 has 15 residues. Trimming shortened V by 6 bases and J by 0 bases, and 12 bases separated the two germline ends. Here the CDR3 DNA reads TGTGCCAGCAGCCTCAGACTTAACTCTGGAAACACCATATATTTT. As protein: CASSLRLNSGNTIYF.

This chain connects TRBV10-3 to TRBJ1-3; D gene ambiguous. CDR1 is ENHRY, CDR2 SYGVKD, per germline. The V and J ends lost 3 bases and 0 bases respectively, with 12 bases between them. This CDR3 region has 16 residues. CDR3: CAISEGDRISGNTIYF. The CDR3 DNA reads TGTGCCATCAGTGAAGGTGATAGGATCTCTGGAAACACCATATATTTT.

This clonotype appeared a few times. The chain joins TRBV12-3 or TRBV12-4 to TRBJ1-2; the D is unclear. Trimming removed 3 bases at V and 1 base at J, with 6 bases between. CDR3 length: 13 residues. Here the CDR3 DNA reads TGTGCCAGCAGTTTGGAGAATAACTATGGCTACACCTTC. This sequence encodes CASSLENNYGYTF.

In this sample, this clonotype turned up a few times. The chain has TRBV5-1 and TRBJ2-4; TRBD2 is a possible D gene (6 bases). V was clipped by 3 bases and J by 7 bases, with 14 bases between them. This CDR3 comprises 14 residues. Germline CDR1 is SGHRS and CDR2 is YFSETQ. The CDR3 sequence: CASSSEGRANIQYF. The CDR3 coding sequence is TGCGCCAGCAGCTCGGAGGGCAGGGCTAACATTCAGTACTTC.

CDR3 loop: CASSHNRGNTEAFF. The CDR3 DNA reads TGTGCCAGCAGCCACAACAGGGGGAACACTGAAGCTTTCTTT. The chain links TRBV7-6 to TRBJ1-1, with 7 nucleotides matching TRBD1. CDR3 size: 14 residues. The germline V gene has CDR1 SGHVS and CDR2 FNYEAQ. The J segment lost 1 base and the V segment lost 5 bases, leaving 4 bases of the junction unmatched.

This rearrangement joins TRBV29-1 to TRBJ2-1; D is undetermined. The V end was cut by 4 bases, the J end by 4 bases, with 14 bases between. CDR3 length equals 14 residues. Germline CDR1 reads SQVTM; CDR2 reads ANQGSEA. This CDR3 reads CSVGRSTGYNEQFF. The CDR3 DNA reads TGCAGCGTTGGTCGGTCCACGGGTTACAATGAGCAGTTCTTC.

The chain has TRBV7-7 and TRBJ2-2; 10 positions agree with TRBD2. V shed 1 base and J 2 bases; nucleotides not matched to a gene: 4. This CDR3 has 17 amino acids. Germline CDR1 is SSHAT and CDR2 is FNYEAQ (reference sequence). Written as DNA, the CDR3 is TGTGCCAGCAGCTTAGGGGCTAGCGGGGGCAACACCGGGGAGCTGTTTTTT. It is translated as CASSLGASGGNTGELFF.

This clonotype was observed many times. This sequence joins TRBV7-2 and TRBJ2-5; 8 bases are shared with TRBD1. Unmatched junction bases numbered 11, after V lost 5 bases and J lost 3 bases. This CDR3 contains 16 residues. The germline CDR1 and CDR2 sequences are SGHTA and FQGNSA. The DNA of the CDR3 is TGTGCCAGCAGCCGAAGTCCAGGGGGCGGAGAAGAGACCCAGTACTTC. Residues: CASSRSPGGGEETQYF.

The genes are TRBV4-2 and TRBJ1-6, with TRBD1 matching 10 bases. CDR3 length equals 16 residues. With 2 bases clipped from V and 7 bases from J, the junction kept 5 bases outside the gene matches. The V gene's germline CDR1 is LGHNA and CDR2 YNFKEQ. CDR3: CASSQPRTGGNSPLHF. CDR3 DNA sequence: TGTGCCAGCAGCCAACCCAGGACAGGGGGAAATTCACCCCTCCACTTT.

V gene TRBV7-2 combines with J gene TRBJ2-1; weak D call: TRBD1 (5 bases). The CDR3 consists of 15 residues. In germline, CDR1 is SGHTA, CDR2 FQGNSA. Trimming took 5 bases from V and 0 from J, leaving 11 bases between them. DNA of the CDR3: TGTGCCAGCAGCCTGGACAAGCCCTCCTACAATGAGCAGTTCTTC. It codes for CASSLDKPSYNEQFF.

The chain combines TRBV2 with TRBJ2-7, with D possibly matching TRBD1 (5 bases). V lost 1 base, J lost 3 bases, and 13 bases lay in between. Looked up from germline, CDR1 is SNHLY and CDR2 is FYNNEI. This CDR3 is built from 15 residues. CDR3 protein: CASSEGRVVDYEQYF. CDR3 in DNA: TGTGCCAGCAGTGAAGGCAGGGTAGTGGACTACGAGCAGTACTTC.

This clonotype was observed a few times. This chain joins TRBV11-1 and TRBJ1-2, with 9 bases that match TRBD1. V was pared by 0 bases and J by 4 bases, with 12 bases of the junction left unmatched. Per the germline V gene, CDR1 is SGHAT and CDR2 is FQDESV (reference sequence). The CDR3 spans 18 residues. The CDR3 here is CASSLALGDREFFYGYTF. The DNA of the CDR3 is TGTGCCAGCAGCTTAGCGCTAGGGGACAGGGAGTTTTTCTATGGCTACACCTTC.

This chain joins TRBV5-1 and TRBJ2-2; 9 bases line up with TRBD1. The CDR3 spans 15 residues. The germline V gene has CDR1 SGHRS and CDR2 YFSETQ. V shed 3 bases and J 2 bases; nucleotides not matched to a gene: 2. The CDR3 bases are TGCGCCAGCAGCTGGGACAGGGTCAACACCGGGGAGCTGTTTTTT. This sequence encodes CASSWDRVNTGELFF.

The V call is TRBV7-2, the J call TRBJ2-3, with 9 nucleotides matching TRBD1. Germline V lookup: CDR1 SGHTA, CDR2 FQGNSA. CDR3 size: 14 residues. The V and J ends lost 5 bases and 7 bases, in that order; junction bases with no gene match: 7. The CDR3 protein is CASSPRDRVHTQYF. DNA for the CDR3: TGTGCCAGCAGCCCTCGGGACAGGGTTCATACGCAGTATTTT.

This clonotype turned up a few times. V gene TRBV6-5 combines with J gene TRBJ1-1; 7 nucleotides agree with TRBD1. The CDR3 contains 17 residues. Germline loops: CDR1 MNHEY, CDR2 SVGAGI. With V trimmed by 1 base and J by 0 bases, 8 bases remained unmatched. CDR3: CASSYYVGQNMNTEAFF. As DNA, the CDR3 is TGTGCCAGCAGTTACTACGTGGGACAGAACATGAACACTGAAGCTTTCTTT.

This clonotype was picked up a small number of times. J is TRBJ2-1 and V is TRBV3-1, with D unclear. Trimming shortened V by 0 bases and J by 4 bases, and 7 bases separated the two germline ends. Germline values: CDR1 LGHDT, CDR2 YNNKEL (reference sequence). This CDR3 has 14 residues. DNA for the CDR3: TGTGCCAGCAGCCAAGAGGGGAATTACAATGAGCAGTTCTTC. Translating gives CASSQEGNYNEQFF.

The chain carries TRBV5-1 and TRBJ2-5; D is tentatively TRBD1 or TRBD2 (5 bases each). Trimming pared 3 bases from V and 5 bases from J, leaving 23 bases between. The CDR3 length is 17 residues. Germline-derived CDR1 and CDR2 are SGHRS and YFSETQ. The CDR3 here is CASSSWGSGRGKETQYF. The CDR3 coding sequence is TGCGCCAGCAGCTCCTGGGGATCGGGACGTGGAAAGGAGACCCAGTACTTC.

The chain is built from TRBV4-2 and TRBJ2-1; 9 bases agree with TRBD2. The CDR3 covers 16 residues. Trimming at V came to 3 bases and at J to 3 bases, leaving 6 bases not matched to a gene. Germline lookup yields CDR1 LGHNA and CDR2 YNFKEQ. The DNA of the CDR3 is TGTGCCAGCAGCCAGATTCTAGCGGGGCACTACAATGAGCAGTTCTTC. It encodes CASSQILAGHYNEQFF.

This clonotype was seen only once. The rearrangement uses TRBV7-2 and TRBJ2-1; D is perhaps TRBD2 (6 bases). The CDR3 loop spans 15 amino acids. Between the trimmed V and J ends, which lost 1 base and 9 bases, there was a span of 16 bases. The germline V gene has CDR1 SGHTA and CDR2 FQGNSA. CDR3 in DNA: TGTGCCAGCAGCTTAGAGGGCCGGGGCGGGGTTGAGCAGTTCTTC. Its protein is CASSLEGRGGVEQFF.

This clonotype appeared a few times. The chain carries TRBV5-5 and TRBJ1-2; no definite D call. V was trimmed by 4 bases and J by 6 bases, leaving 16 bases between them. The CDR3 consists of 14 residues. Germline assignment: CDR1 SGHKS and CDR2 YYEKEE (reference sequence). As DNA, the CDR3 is TGTGCCAGCAGCCCCAGCATTAGGGCCGATGGCTACACCTTC. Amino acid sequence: CASSPSIRADGYTF.